This T cell receptor beta chain originates from a study of cytomegalovirus exposure and HLA in healthy donors. This clone came up a few times. Its antigen is unknown. Primers for the PCR totalled 60 Vbeta and 13 Jbeta. Using immunoSEQ multiplex PCR, the repertoire was profiled, and TCRdb retains in-frame clones only, with some absent. This sample has about 82,000 clones, with about a tenth found just once. Whole-study findings and limits: A later examination showed that TCR association rates differed by HLA locus, with DRB1 most and HLA-C fewest. Accurate HLA-A and HLA-B prediction from TCR beta sequences was reported for most subjects.

The CDR3 loop spans 17 amino acids. Germline CDR1 is MGHRA and CDR2 is YSYEKL. Trimming at V came to 0 bases and at J to 6 bases, leaving 9 bases not matched to a gene. Source material: PBMCs. The sequence was collected from a man aged 55 to 70 in good health and CMV-seropositive. V and J are TRBV4-1 and TRBJ2-1; TRBD2 matches at 9 bases. CDR3 protein: CASSQDMASGASNEQFF. CDR3 DNA sequence: TGCGCCAGCAGCCAAGATATGGCTAGCGGGGCCTCCAATGAGCAGTTCTTC.